This TCR beta chain was retrieved from a study of T cell repertoires in cytomegalovirus infection (dated by TCRdb to between 2018 and 2020). Looking at the study overall: Donor HLA type was relevant to the analysis, as public TCR beta signatures indicated carriage of CMV infection together with the matching HLA type. What the study reported, not specific to this receptor: The ex vivo response was dominated by HLA-C-restricted CMV-specific TCR beta clonotypes, and the single most frequent clonotype in two of eight donors was supplied by these HLA-C-restricted clonotypes. Cumulative frequency of public TCR beta family members discriminated carriers of CMV infection plus the relevant HLA type in this cohort and an independent 352-donor cohort.

At the junction V is shortened by 1 base and J by 11 bases, with 13 bases in between. CDR1 and CDR2 are drawn from the germline V gene: SGHTA, FQGNSA. From the cysteine through the phenylalanine, the CDR3 covers 13 amino acids. Left in the record is the CDR3 DNA by itself, 39 bases read in frame from the first base. The sample holds a few counts of this clonotype. It lacks a known antigen. It has no much larger one-base neighbor in the sample; base qualities were not kept. For sequencing, an Illumina HiSeq 1500 was employed. TCRdb ran its own pipeline on the public reads, namely fastp trimming at Q25 and MiXCR clone calling, and kept in-frame beta chains. CDR3 protein duplicates are merged, each entry listing the most common genes and DNA. The sample table shows approximately 180,000 distinct CDR3 sequences, and roughly a fifth are seen once. The top ten constitute about 2.9% of the sample.

This TCR was recovered from a human donor in good health (CMV status not recorded). Some clones in this sample may be carry-over from other donors' samples. The sequence is built from TRBV7-2 and TRBJ2-3; the D gene is perhaps TRBD1 or TRBD2, as each covers 5 bases. Sequenced sample: PBMCs. The CDR3 region has the sequence CASSLVGVGGQYF. The base sequence is TGTGCCAGCAGCTTAGTGGGGGTGGGCGGGCAGTATTTT.